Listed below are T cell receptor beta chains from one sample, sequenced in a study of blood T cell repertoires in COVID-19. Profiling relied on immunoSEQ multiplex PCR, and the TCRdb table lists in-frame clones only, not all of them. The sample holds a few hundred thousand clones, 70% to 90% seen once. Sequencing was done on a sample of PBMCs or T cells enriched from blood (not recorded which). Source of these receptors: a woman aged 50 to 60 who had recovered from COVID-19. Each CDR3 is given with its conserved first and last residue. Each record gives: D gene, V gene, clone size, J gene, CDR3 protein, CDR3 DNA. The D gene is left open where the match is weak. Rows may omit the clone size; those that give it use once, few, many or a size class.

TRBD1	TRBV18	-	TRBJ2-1	CASLPAGGEDNEQFF	TGTGCCAGCCTCCCGGCAGGGGGAGAAGACAATGAGCAGTTCTTC
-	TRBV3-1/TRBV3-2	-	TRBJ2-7	CASSRGESYEQYF	TGTGCCAGCAGCCGCGGTGAATCCTACGAGCAGTACTTC
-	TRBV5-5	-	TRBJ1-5	CASSSLKGNQPQHF	TGTGCCAGCAGCTCTCTAAAGGGGAATCAGCCCCAGCATTTT
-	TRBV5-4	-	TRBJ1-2	CASSLGSGREGYGYTF	TGTGCCAGCAGCTTGGGGTCCGGCAGGGAGGGCTATGGCTACACCTTC
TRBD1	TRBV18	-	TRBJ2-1	CASSPRQGRDRNEQFF	TGTGCCAGCTCACCTAGACAGGGAAGAGATCGGAATGAGCAGTTCTTC
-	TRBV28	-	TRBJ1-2	CASSSTGGYTF	TGTGCCAGCAGTTCCACAGGGGGCTACACCTTC
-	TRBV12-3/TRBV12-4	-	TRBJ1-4	CAGSLGRGEKLFF	TGTGCCGGAAGTCTAGGCAGGGGAGAAAAACTGTTTTTT
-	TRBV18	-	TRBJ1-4	CASSPQATNEKLFF	TGTGCCAGCTCACCCCAGGCAACTAATGAAAAACTGTTTTTT
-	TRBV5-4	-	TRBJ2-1	CASSLAPLADSSYNEQFF	TGTGCCAGCAGCTTGGCCCCACTAGCAGATAGCTCCTACAATGAGCAGTTCTTC
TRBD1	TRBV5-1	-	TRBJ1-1	CASSLQGPNEAFF	TGCGCCAGCAGCTTACAGGGGCCTAATGAAGCTTTCTTT
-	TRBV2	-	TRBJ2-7	CASIGDSRPYEQYF	TGTGCCAGCATCGGGGATAGCCGGCCTTACGAGCAGTACTTC
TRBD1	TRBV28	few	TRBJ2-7	CASSLYLSSRDSVLGYF	TGTGCCAGCAGTTTGTACCTATCTAGTAGGGACAGCGTCCTCGGGTACTTC
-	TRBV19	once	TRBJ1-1	CASSLQGGNTEAFF	TGTGCCAGTAGTCTACAGGGCGGGAACACTGAAGCTTTCTTT
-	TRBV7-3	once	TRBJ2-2	CASSLRSGTNTGELFF	TGTGCCAGCAGCCTCAGGTCCGGGACGAACACCGGGGAGCTGTTTTTT
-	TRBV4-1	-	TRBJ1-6	CASSQVVGLRSPLHF	TGCGCCAGCAGCCAAGTAGTTGGGTTGCGGTCACCCCTCCACTTT
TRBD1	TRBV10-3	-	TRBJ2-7	CAATTGTGGVAGYEQYF	TGTGCCGCAACCACCGGGACAGGGGGTGTTGCTGGGTACGAGCAGTACTTC
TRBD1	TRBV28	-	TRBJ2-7	CASTSRWDRGLYEQYF	TGTGCCAGCACCTCCCGGTGGGACAGGGGGCTCTACGAGCAGTACTTC
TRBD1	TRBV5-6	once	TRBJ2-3	CASSSATGTGGLNTQYF	TGTGCCAGCAGCTCCGCGACCGGGACAGGGGGCTTAAATACGCAGTATTTT
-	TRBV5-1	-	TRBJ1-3	CASSLGTTAGNTIYF	TGCGCCAGCAGCTTGGGGACAACAGCAGGAAACACCATATATTTT
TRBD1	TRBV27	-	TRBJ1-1	CASRGTGATEAFF	TGTGCCAGCAGAGGGACAGGGGCAACTGAAGCTTTCTTT
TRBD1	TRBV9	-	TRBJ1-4	CASSPHGQDNEKLFF	TGTGCCAGCAGCCCCCACGGACAGGATAATGAAAAACTGTTTTTT
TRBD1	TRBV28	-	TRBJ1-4	CASSLQGAQEKLFF	TGTGCCAGCAGTTTACAGGGGGCACAGGAAAAACTGTTTTTT
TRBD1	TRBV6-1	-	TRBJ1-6	CASSLRTGGSNTLHF	TGTGCCAGCAGTTTACGGACAGGGGGCTCTAATACCCTCCACTTT
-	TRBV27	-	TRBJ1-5	CASSHSNQPQHF	TGTGCCAGCAGCCATAGCAATCAGCCCCAGCATTTT
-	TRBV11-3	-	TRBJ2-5	CASSLARKETQYF	TGTGCCAGCAGCTTAGCCAGGAAAGAGACCCAGTACTTC
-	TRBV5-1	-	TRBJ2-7	CASSYERQTPEQYF	TGCGCCAGCAGCTACGAACGACAAACCCCCGAGCAGTACTTC
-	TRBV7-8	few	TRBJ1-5	CASSLARSGPQHF	TGTGCCAGCAGCTTAGCGCGATCGGGGCCCCAGCATTTT